This T cell receptor beta chain appears in the sequencing data of a study of cytomegalovirus exposure and HLA in healthy donors. Across the whole study: Unique TCRs from HLA-typed donors, 80 million to 90 million of them, were held in an early data release.

Trimming removed 5 bases from V and 4 bases from J; junction bases left unmatched: 9. This CDR3 has 16 amino acids. Germline CDR1 LNHDA, CDR2 SQIVND (reference sequence). The PCR was carried out with 60 Vbeta primers and 13 Jbeta primers. Assay used: immunoSEQ multiplex PCR; TCRdb lists only in-frame clones, some missing. The sample has around 140,000 clones; approximately 80% are singletons. This TCR was recovered from a male donor in good health and CMV-seropositive. J is TRBJ2-2 and V is TRBV19, with 8 bases identical to TRBD1. The material sequenced was PBMCs. The CDR3 sequence: CASSPRTGFITGELFF. In DNA, the CDR3 is TGTGCCAGTAGTCCTAGGACAGGGTTTATCACCGGGGAGCTGTTTTTT.